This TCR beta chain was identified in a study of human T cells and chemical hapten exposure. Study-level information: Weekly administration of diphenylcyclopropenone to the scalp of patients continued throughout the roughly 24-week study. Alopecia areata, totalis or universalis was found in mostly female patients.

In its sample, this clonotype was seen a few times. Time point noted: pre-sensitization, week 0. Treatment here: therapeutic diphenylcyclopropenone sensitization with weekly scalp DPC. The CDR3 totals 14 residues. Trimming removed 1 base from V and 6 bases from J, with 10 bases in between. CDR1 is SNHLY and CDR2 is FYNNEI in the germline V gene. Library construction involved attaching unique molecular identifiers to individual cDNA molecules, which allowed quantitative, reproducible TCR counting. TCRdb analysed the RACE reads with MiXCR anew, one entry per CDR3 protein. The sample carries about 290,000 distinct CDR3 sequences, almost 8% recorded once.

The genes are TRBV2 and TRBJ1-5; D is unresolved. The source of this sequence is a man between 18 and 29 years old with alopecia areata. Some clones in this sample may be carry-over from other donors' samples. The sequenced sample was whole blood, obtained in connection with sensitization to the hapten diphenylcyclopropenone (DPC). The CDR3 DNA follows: TGTGCCAGCAGTGAAGGGGGTGTCGGTCAGCCCCAGCATTTT. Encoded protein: CASSEGGVGQPQHF.